This T cell receptor beta chain is from a study of blood T cell repertoires in COVID-19. The data were produced by immunoSEQ multiplex PCR, yet TCRdb's version contains in-frame clones alone and is incomplete. The sample carries roughly 200,000 clones, just under 90% recorded once. The CDR3 extends over 14 amino acids. Looked up from germline, CDR1 is SGHVS and CDR2 is FQNEAQ. With 5 bases removed from V and 5 bases from J, the gap between germline ends came to 15 bases. The gene calls are TRBV7-8 and TRBJ2-5, with a weak D call TRBD2 (5 bases). The specimen was peripheral blood. The TCR originated in a woman aged 18-30 years who had recovered from COVID-19. CDR3 protein: CASSREPGMETQYF. CDR3 bases: TGTGCCAGCAGCCGAGAGCCGGGGATGGAGACCCAGTACTTC.